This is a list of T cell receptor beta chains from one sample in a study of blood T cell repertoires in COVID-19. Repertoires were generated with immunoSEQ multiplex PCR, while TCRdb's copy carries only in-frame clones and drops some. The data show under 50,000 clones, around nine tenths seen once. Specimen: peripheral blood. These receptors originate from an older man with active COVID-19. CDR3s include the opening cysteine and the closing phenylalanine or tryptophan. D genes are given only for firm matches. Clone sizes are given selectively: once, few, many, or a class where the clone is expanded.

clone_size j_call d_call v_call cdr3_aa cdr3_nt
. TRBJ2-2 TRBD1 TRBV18 CASSPLSGTGRTGELFF TGTGCCAGCTCACCACTTTCCGGGACAGGGCGGACCGGGGAGCTGTTTTTT
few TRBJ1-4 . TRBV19 CASRSMIGREEKLFF TGTGCCAGTAGAAGTATGATCGGACGGGAGGAAAAACTGTTTTTT
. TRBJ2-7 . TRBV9 CASSLTQGSYEQYF TGTGCCAGCAGCCTTACCCAGGGCTCCTACGAGCAGTACTTC
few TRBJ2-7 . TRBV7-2 CASSSSGGNNYEQYF TGTGCCAGCAGTTCAAGTGGGGGGAACAACTACGAGCAGTACTTC
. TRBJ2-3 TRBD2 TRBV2 CASNSGGDTQYF TGTGCCAGCAATAGCGGGGGAGATACGCAGTATTTT
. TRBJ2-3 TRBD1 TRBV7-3 CASSLRTGPLSTDTQYF TGTGCCAGCAGCTTGAGGACAGGGCCACTTAGCACAGATACGCAGTATTTT
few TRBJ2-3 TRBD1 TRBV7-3 CASSLNRGADTQYF TGTGCCAGCAGCCTCAACAGGGGAGCAGATACGCAGTATTTT
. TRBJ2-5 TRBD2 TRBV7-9 CASSRGLAGGTYFQETQYF TGTGCCAGCAGCCGAGGACTAGCGGGGGGAACATATTTCCAAGAGACCCAGTACTTC
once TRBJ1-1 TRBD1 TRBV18 CASLNLGQGNTEAFF TGTGCCAGCCTTAACCTGGGACAGGGGAACACTGAAGCTTTCTTT
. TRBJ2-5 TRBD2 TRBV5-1 CASSRTRGGRETQYF TGCGCCAGCAGCCGCACTCGGGGGGGGCGAGAGACCCAGTACTTC
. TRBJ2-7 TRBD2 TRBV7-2 CASKGLALAYEQYF TGTGCCAGCAAGGGACTAGCGTTAGCCTACGAGCAGTACTTC
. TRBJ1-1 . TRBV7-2 CASSLVGQGRSEAFF TGTGCCAGCAGCTTAGTTGGGCAGGGCCGTAGCGAAGCTTTCTTT
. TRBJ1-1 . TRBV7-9 CASSQNTGTEAFF TGTGCCAGCAGCCAGAACACAGGCACTGAAGCTTTCTTT
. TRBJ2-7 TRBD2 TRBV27 CASSRLAGAVSYEQYF TGTGCCAGCAGTCGATTAGCGGGGGCCGTTTCTTACGAGCAGTACTTC
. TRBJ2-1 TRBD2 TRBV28 CASSYSSGAAFNEQFF TGTGCCAGCAGTTATTCTAGCGGGGCAGCTTTCAATGAGCAGTTCTTC
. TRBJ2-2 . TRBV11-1 CASSLGAGGNTGELFF TGTGCCAGCAGCTTAGGAGCCGGGGGGAACACCGGGGAGCTGTTTTTT
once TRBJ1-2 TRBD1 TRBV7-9 CASSSVPGQDRF TGTGCCAGCAGCTCCGTCCCGGGACAGGACCGATTC
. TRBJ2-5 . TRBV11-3 CASSLDGKTQYF TGTGCCAGCAGCTTGGACGGGAAGACCCAGTACTTC
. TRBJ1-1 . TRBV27 CASRRPGHQNTEAFF TGTGCCAGCAGGCGTCCGGGACATCAGAACACTGAAGCTTTCTTT
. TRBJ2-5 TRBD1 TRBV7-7 CASSYGNRGETQYF TGTGCCAGCAGCTACGGGAACAGGGGGGAGACCCAGTACTTC
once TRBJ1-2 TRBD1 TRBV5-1 CASSSSRDRGDGYTF TGCGCCAGCAGCTCGTCCCGGGACAGGGGGGACGGCTACACCTTC
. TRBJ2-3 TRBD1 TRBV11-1 CASSRDRGLYTQYF TGTGCCAGCAGCAGGGACAGGGGGCTGTATACGCAGTATTTT
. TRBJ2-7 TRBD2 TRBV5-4 CASSLAAGASYEQYF TGTGCCAGCAGCTTGGCCGCGGGAGCCTCCTACGAGCAGTACTTC
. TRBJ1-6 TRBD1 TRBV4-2 CASSQEPPGTGYSPLHF TGTGCCAGCAGCCAAGAACCTCCCGGGACAGGGTACTCACCCCTCCACTTT
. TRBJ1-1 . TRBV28 CASTRGGPNTEAFF TGTGCCAGCACCCGGGGGGGCCCGAACACTGAAGCTTTCTTT
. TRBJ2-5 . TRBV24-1 CATSDLARNGETQYF TGTGCCACCAGTGATTTAGCCAGAAACGGGGAGACCCAGTACTTC
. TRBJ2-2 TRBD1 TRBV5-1 CASSEWTGVTGELFF TGCGCCAGCAGCGAATGGACAGGGGTGACCGGGGAGCTGTTTTTT
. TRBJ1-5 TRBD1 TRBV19 CASSAPTGTNQPQHF TGTGCCAGTAGTGCGCCGACAGGGACTAATCAGCCCCAGCATTTT
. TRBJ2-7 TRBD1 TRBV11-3 CASSSFRDSYYEQYF TGTGCCAGCAGCTCATTCCGGGACAGCTATTACGAGCAGTACTTC
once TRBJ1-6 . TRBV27 CASSLSIWQNNSPLHF TGTGCCAGCAGTTTAAGTATTTGGCAGAATAATTCACCCCTCCACTTT
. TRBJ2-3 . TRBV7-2 CASSLVATFADTQYF TGTGCCAGCAGCTTAGTAGCTACGTTCGCAGATACGCAGTATTTT
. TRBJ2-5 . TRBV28 CASKRGGQETQYF TGTGCCAGCAAGAGGGGGGGACAAGAGACCCAGTACTTC
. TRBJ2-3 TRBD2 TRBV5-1 CASSFGLAGITDTQYF TGCGCCAGCAGCTTTGGACTAGCGGGAATCACAGATACGCAGTATTTT
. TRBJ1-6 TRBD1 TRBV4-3 CASSHLTGYNSPLHF TGCGCCAGCAGCCATCTGACAGGGTATAATTCACCCCTCCACTTT
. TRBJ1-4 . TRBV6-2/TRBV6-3 CASSPGSRMGKLFF TGTGCCAGCAGCCCCGGGAGTCGAATGGGAAAACTGTTTTTT
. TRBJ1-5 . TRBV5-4 CASSRGGGNQPQHF TGTGCCAGCAGCCGGGGGGGCGGCAATCAGCCCCAGCATTTT
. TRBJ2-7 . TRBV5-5 CASSLNSYEQYF TGTGCCAGCAGCCTAAACTCCTACGAGCAGTACTTC
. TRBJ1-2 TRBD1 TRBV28 CASSSTGTGGASGYTF TGTGCCAGCAGTTCCACCGGGACAGGGGGCGCTTCTGGCTACACCTTC
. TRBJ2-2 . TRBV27 CASSFRGNYNLGELFF TGTGCCAGCAGTTTTCGGGGGAATTACAACCTCGGGGAGCTGTTTTTT
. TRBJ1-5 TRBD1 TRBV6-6 CASRSGQGGNQPQHF TGTGCCAGCAGATCTGGACAGGGAGGCAATCAGCCCCAGCATTTT
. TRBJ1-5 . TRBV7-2 CASSQRGFNQPQHF TGTGCCAGCAGCCAGCGGGGATTCAATCAGCCCCAGCATTTT
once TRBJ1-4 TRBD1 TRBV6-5 CASSYQGVANEKLFF TGTGCCAGCAGTTACCAGGGGGTGGCTAATGAAAAACTGTTTTTT
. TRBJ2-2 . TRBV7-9 CASTEAGELFF TGTGCCAGCACAGAGGCCGGGGAGCTGTTTTTT
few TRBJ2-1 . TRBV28 CASSFISRTVFYNEQFF TGTGCCAGCAGTTTTATATCCCGCACGGTCTTCTACAATGAGCAGTTCTTC
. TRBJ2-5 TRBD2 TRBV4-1 CASSRAGGGQETQYF TGCGCCAGCAGCCGCGCCGGCGGGGGGCAGGAGACCCAGTACTTC
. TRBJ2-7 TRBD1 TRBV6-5 CASSSDRGREYF TGTGCCAGCAGTTCTGACAGGGGGAGGGAGTACTTC
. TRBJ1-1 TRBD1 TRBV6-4 CASRKRGHLPPATNTEAFF TGTGCCAGCAGGAAAAGGGGGCACCTCCCGCCGGCGACGAACACTGAAGCTTTCTTT
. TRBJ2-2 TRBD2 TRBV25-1 CASSDSGSLIGELFF TGTGCCAGCAGTGACAGCGGGAGTTTAATCGGGGAGCTGTTTTTT
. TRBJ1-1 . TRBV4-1 CASSQEGGTRGAFF TGCGCCAGCAGCCAAGAGGGGGGGACCAGGGGAGCTTTCTTT
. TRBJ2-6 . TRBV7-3 CASSPSPGANVLTF TGTGCCAGCAGCCCCTCCCCTGGGGCCAACGTCCTGACTTTC
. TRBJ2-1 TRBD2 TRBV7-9 CASSLAQTSEIFYNEQFF TGTGCCAGCAGCTTAGCGCAGACTAGCGAGATATTTTACAATGAGCAGTTCTTC
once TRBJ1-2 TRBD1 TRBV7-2 CASSLGDRVYGYTF TGTGCCAGCAGCTTAGGGGACAGGGTTTATGGCTACACCTTC
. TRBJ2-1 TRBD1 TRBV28 CASSDAGTAKYNEQFF TGTGCCAGCAGTGACGCCGGGACAGCTAAATACAATGAGCAGTTCTTC
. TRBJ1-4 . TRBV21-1 CASSRTARGGSNEKLFF TGTGCCAGCAGCCGAACGGCTAGGGGCGGTTCTAATGAAAAACTGTTTTTT
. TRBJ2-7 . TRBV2 CASSDHRDAYEQYF TGTGCCAGCAGTGATCACAGGGACGCCTACGAGCAGTACTTC
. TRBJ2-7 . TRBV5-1 CASSSSTGAYEQYF TGCGCCAGCAGCTCCTCGACAGGAGCCTACGAGCAGTACTTC
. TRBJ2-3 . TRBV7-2 CASSPRGLADTQYF TGTGCCAGCAGCCCCAGGGGTTTGGCAGATACGCAGTATTTT